The 25 T cell receptor beta chains presented below share a single source sample, sequenced in a study of CD8+ T cells in alopecia areata. The treatment was: oral pan-JAK inhibitor, 5-10 mg twice daily. It was cDNA, reverse transcribed from extracted RNA, that served as the sequencing template. Data came from immunoSEQ multiplex PCR; TCRdb stores just in-frame clones and leaves some out. Of about 160,000 clones listed, about 71% are singletons. The sample here was CD4+ T cells sorted from blood, taken at week 4, from a patient treated with tofacitinib. The receptors were sampled from a human donor with alopecia areata.

The chain combines TRBV29-1 with TRBJ1-4; D is unclear. The CDR3 consists of 14 residues. V shed 1 base and J shed 8 bases, with 14 bases lying between them. CDR1 and CDR2 from the germline V gene are SQVTM and ANQGSEA. The CDR3 loop reads CSVEALAGGEKLFF. The CDR3 DNA is TGCAGCGTTGAAGCCTTGGCAGGCGGGGAAAAACTGTTTTTT.

The genes are TRBV30 and TRBJ2-3; D remains ambiguous. The CDR3 runs to 12 residues. Per germline, CDR1 GTSNPN and CDR2 SVGIG (reference sequence). Deletions cut 3 bases from V and 1 base from J, with 5 bases between. Here the CDR3 reads CAWRRRTDTQYF. As DNA, the CDR3 is TGTGCCTGGAGACGACGCACAGATACGCAGTATTTT.

This clone was found a few times. This chain uses TRBV9 with TRBJ1-4, with D hard to call. This CDR3 has 13 residues. Between the trimmed V and J ends, which lost 0 bases and 8 bases, there was a span of 8 bases. In germline, CDR1 is SGDLS, CDR2 YYNGEE. CDR3 sequence reads: CASSVGAGEKLFF. As DNA, the CDR3 is TGTGCCAGCAGCGTAGGTGCTGGGGAAAAACTGTTTTTT.

The V call is TRBV7-2, the J call TRBJ2-2, with D uncertain. CDR1 is SGHTA and CDR2 is FQGNSA in the germline V gene. The CDR3 is 15 residues long. Trimming removed 3 bases from V and 5 bases from J, with 13 bases in between. The CDR3 here is CASSFRATATGELFF. The DNA for the CDR3 is TGTGCCAGCAGCTTCCGCGCGACTGCAACCGGGGAGCTGTTTTTT.

In DNA form, the CDR3 reads TGCAGCGTTGGGACAGGGGCGGAGGGCACTGAAGCTTTCTTT. Protein product: CSVGTGAEGTEAFF. This chain uses TRBV29-1 with TRBJ1-1; TRBD1 matches 9 bases. CDR1 and CDR2 from the germline V gene are SQVTM and ANQGSEA. The CDR3 has 14 residues. Trimming took 4 bases from V and 4 from J; bases not matched to a gene: 7.

The rearrangement joins TRBV5-1 to TRBJ2-7; TRBD1 is a possible D gene (5 bases). V dropped 5 bases and J dropped 6 bases, with 12 bases sitting between them. Looked up from germline, CDR1 is SGHRS and CDR2 is YFSETQ. The CDR3 length is 12 residues. The CDR3 loop is CASRTDSAEQYF. CDR3 coding DNA: TGCGCCAGCAGGACCGACAGTGCCGAGCAGTACTTC.

The chain carries TRBV9 and TRBJ2-1, with 9 bases lining up with TRBD1. V was clipped by 0 bases and J by 7 bases; unmatched bases: 14. The CDR3 runs 18 residues. Per germline, CDR1 SGDLS and CDR2 YYNGEE. CDR3 residues: CASSVEGNRNRGLNEQFF. In DNA, the CDR3 is TGTGCCAGCAGCGTAGAGGGAAATCGTAACAGGGGGCTTAATGAGCAGTTCTTC. Based on the CDR3 plus reference TRBV9 and TRBJ2-1, the full variable domain is DSGVTQTPKHLITATGQRVTLRCSPRSGDLSVYWYQQSLDQGLQFLIQYYNGEERAKGNILERFSAQQFPDLHSELNLSSLELGDSALYFCASSVEGNRNRGLNEQFFGPGTRLTVL.

This clone was seen only a few times. J is TRBJ2-3 and V is TRBV6-4, with 12 bases fitting TRBD2. The V segment lost 4 bases and the J segment 4 bases; nucleotides outside the gene matches: 3. This CDR3 is built from 15 residues. CDR1 and CDR2 (germline): MRHNA, SNTAGT. The CDR3 is CASSASGGAADTQYF. The CDR3 DNA follows: TGTGCCAGCAGTGCTAGCGGGGGGGCGGCAGATACGCAGTATTTT.

The gene calls are TRBV29-1 and TRBJ2-3, with D possibly matching TRBD2 (5 bases). Trimming left V 4 bases short and J 1 base short, with 9 bases between. The germline V gene encodes CDR1 SQVTM and CDR2 ANQGSEA. The CDR3 extends over 13 amino acids. The CDR3 region has the DNA TGCAGCGTTGCCGGACTTGGCACAGATACGCAGTATTTT. This sequence encodes CSVAGLGTDTQYF.

As DNA, the CDR3 is TGTGCCAGCAGCTTAGAAGTCCTTCCGGGGACCCAGTACTTC. It encodes CASSLEVLPGTQYF. The chain joins TRBV7-2 to TRBJ2-5, with D hard to call. CDR3 size: 14 residues. The V and J ends lost 1 base and 7 bases respectively, with 13 bases between them. Germline V gives CDR1 SGHTA, CDR2 FQGNSA.

The gene calls are TRBV29-1 and TRBJ1-5; possibly TRBD1 for D (6 bases). V lost 6 bases and J lost 2, with 11 bases in between. Per germline, CDR1 SQVTM and CDR2 ANQGSEA. There are 13 residues in the CDR3. The CDR3 DNA is TGCAGCGTGGCGGACAGTGGCAATCAGCCCCAGCATTTT. Its translation is CSVADSGNQPQHF.

This clone has just one count. The chain has TRBV5-1 and TRBJ2-2; 12 bases are a match to TRBD2. Germline CDR1 and CDR2: SGHRS and YFSETQ. The CDR3 length is 23 residues. The junction had 26 bases not matched to a gene; V was cut back by 5 bases and J by 3 bases. The CDR3 DNA reads as TGCGCCAGCAGTTCCGGGACACTACCCCCTGGCCTAGCGGGGGGGCTGGACACCGGGGAGCTGTTTTTT. Translation: CASSSGTLPPGLAGGLDTGELFF. Full variable domain (outside the CDR3, taken from reference TRBV5-1 and TRBJ2-2): KAGVTQTPRYLIKTRGQQVTLSCSPISGHRSVSWYQQTPGQGLQFLFEYFSETQRNKGNFPGRFSGRQFSNSRSEMNVSTLELGDSALYLCASSSGTLPPGLAGGLDTGELFFGEGSRLTVL.

This clone was seen more than once but under ten times. The chain recombines TRBV10-3 with TRBJ2-7; TRBD1 aligns across 7 bases. With V trimmed by 7 bases and J by 0 bases, 3 bases remained unmatched. The CDR3 is 13 amino acids. Germline lookup yields CDR1 ENHRY and CDR2 SYGVKD. Here the CDR3 DNA reads TGTGCCATCATGGGGACAGCCTCCTACGAGCAGTACTTC. As protein: CAIMGTASYEQYF.

CDR3 nucleotide sequence: TGCGCCAGCAGTCAATACCAGAAAAACATTCAGTACTTC. It encodes CASSQYQKNIQYF. The rearrangement links TRBV23-1 to TRBJ2-4; D is undetermined. TRBV23-1 is filed as an ORF, its function uncertain. The CDR3 sequence is 13 residues long. V was clipped by 1 base and J by 4 bases, with 5 bases between them.

This clone showed up just a few times. Other nucleotide sequences from this sample produce the same CDR3. The CDR3 is CAISGTGDQPQHF. The CDR3 DNA is TGTGCCATCAGTGGGACAGGGGATCAGCCCCAGCATTTT. The chain recombines TRBV10-3 with TRBJ1-5, with 9 bases aligning to TRBD1. The CDR3 consists of 13 residues. Germline CDR1 ENHRY, CDR2 SYGVKD. With V trimmed by 4 bases and J by 5 bases, 0 bases remained unmatched.

The table lists this clone with a few counts. The chain joins TRBV10-3 to TRBJ2-2, with D hard to call. Germline CDR1 ENHRY, CDR2 SYGVKD. Trimming removed 2 bases from V and 2 bases from J, with 6 bases in between. This CDR3 has 14 amino acids. The CDR3 is CAISETRNTGELFF. CDR3 nucleotide sequence: TGTGCCATCAGTGAGACCCGAAACACCGGGGAGCTGTTTTTT.

For this clone: Other DNA sequences of this sample code for an identical CDR3. The chain joins TRBV2 to TRBJ2-5; tentative D call: TRBD1 (5 bases). V lost 6 bases to trimming and J lost 2 bases, with 10 bases between them. The CDR3 runs to 13 residues. Germline CDR1 and CDR2: SNHLY and FYNNEI. The CDR3 coding sequence is TGTGCCAGCAGACGCGACAGACAAGAGACCCAGTACTTC. Its translation is CASRRDRQETQYF.

This rearrangement joins TRBV5-1 to TRBJ2-7; 10 bases match TRBD2. The CDR3 has 15 residues. Trimming took 4 bases from V and 2 from J; bases not matched to a gene: 6. Germline CDR1 and CDR2: SGHRS and YFSETQ. The CDR3 loop reads CASSLGTSVAYEQYF. CDR3 in DNA: TGCGCCAGCAGCCTAGGGACTAGCGTTGCCTACGAGCAGTACTTC.

The chain has TRBV19 and TRBJ2-4; 9 bases fit TRBD1. Germline CDR1 and CDR2: LNHDA and SQIVND (reference sequence). The CDR3 has 13 amino acids. V dropped 9 bases and J dropped 4; count of bases not matched to a gene: 4. The CDR3 DNA sequence: TGTGCCAGCCTGGACAGGGGAAAAAACATTCAGTACTTC. Amino acids: CASLDRGKNIQYF.

The chain links TRBV9 to TRBJ1-2; tentative D call: TRBD1 (5 bases). This CDR3 is built from 12 residues. CDR1 is SGDLS, CDR2 YYNGEE, per germline. Between the trimmed V and J ends, which lost 4 bases and 5 bases, there was a span of 9 bases. The CDR3 region is CASSTDRYGYTF. The CDR3 bases are TGTGCCAGCAGCACCGACAGATATGGCTACACCTTC.

This clone showed up just once. The chain employs TRBV15 and TRBJ1-4; D gene ambiguous. This CDR3 spans 12 amino acids. The V gene lost 1 base and the J gene lost 8 bases, with 5 bases spanning the gap. Germline V gene sequence: CDR1 LNHNV, CDR2 YYDKDF (reference sequence). Here the CDR3 DNA reads TGTGCCACCAGCAGAGTACCAGAAAAACTGTTTTTT. As protein: CATSRVPEKLFF. The complete variable domain, with remaining parts taken from reference TRBV15 and TRBJ1-4, reads DAMVIQNPRYQVTQFGKPVTLSCSQTLNHNVMYWYQQKSSQAPKLLFHYYDKDFNNEADTPDNFQSRRPNTSFCFLDIRSPGLGDTAMYLCATSRVPEKLFFGSGTQLSVL.

Only a few counts were recorded for this clone. The chain has TRBV27 and TRBJ2-1, with unresolved D. There are 13 residues in the CDR3. The ends were cut back, 1 base at V and 10 bases at J, with 11 bases in the middle. From germline, CDR1 is MNHEY and CDR2 SMNVEV (reference sequence). The CDR3, as DNA: TGTGCCAGCAGTTTATTGGGCCGCGGCGAGCAGTTCTTC. The encoded protein is CASSLLGRGEQFF.

The V call is TRBV6-1, the J call TRBJ2-5; 9 bases align to TRBD2. Germline CDR1 is MNHNS and CDR2 is SASEGT. Trimming at V came to 4 bases and at J to 1 base, leaving 10 bases not matched to a gene. The CDR3 covers 17 residues. As DNA, the CDR3 is TGTGCCAGCAGTGTATACCGGGGTAGCGGGGGCCAAGAGACCCAGTACTTC. The encoded protein is CASSVYRGSGGQETQYF.

This rearrangement joins TRBV29-1 to TRBJ1-1; D gene uncertain. V was trimmed by 0 bases and J by 6 bases, leaving 8 bases between them. The CDR3 extends over 12 amino acids. The germline V gene has CDR1 SQVTM and CDR2 ANQGSEA. The CDR3 protein is CSVEEGSSEAFF. In DNA, the CDR3 is TGCAGCGTTGAAGAGGGTTCGTCTGAAGCTTTCTTT.

The V and J genes are TRBV27 and TRBJ2-1; D possibly corresponds to TRBD1 (6 bases). Germline V lookup: CDR1 MNHEY, CDR2 SMNVEV (reference sequence). The germline V and J ends were trimmed by 0 bases and 6 bases, with 9 bases remaining between them. The CDR3 totals 14 residues. In DNA, the CDR3 is TGTGCCAGCAGTTTATCGTCAGGGGCCAATGAGCAGTTCTTC. Translation gives CASSLSSGANEQFF.